This T cell receptor (beta chain) was sequenced during a study of vaccination effects on CD4 cells after COVID-19. The repertoire was sequenced with immunoSEQ multiplex PCR; TCRdb's copy has only in-frame clones and lacks some. This repertoire shows 37,000 or so clones, 65% to 75% found once; its top ten account for 6.5% to 8.5%. On day 10 of culture, CD4+ T cells were separated out. Each person got two doses of an mRNA SARS-CoV-2 vaccine, BNT162b2 or mRNA-1273. In the cultures, half the medium was exchanged for IL-2 medium on days 3 and 7. With respect to this clone: The antigen remains unidentified.

The CDR3 is 14 amino acids. Trimming removed 3 bases at V and 3 bases at J, with 12 bases between. Looked up from germline, CDR1 is LNHDA and CDR2 is SQIVND (reference sequence). V usage is TRBV19 and J usage is TRBJ2-7; D perhaps matches TRBD2 (6 bases). Sequences were derived from CD4+ T cells from PBMCs cultured without peptide, sampled after COVID-19 vaccination. This TCR was sampled from a human donor who received a COVID-19 vaccine. The CDR3 here is CASSIVGSDYEQYF. The CDR3 nucleotides read TGTGCCAGTAGTATTGTCGGGAGCGACTACGAGCAGTACTTC.